This T cell receptor beta chain was identified in a study of T-cell reconstitution after alpha-beta-depleted transplantation in children. The V end lost 0 bases, the J end lost 5 bases, and 10 bases lay between the germline ends. There are 14 residues in the CDR3. Germline V gene sequence: CDR1 LNHNV, CDR2 YYDKDF (reference sequence). During its preparation, the TCRbeta library received unique molecular identifiers. TCRdb passed the PCR reads through MiXCR, listing each CDR3 protein once. The sample holds 450,000 to 500,000 distinct CDR3 sequences, 9.5% to 15% seen once. This clonotype has only a few counts.

The source is a human donor who donated a stem cell graft to a child with combined immunodeficiency. Material: PBMCs from the stem cell graft donor, obtained from the stem cell graft. The chain has TRBV15 and TRBJ2-5, with D perhaps matching TRBD2 (6 bases). The CDR3 loop reads CATSRDGGWETQYF. CDR3 sequence (DNA): TGTGCCACCAGCAGAGACGGAGGGTGGGAGACCCAGTACTTC.